This T cell receptor (beta chain) appears in the sequencing data of a study of shared clonotypes between healthy human individuals. For this clone: This sample also contains other DNA sequences that code for the same CDR3.

The method was immunoSEQ multiplex PCR; TCRdb's version includes in-frame clones alone and lacks a portion of them. The sample has 450,000 to 500,000 clones, around 79% seen once. From germline, CDR1 is SGDLS and CDR2 YYNGEE. V dropped 0 bases and J dropped 4; count of bases not matched to a gene: 4. The length of the CDR3 is 15 residues. The chain has TRBV9 and TRBJ1-3; 7 bases match TRBD1. The TCR sequence derives from a woman aged 40-49 years in good health. Some clones in this sample may be carry-over from other donors' samples. The sequencing input was PBMCs. The CDR3 region is CASSVEGARGNTIYF. CDR3 in DNA: TGTGCCAGCAGCGTAGAGGGGGCGCGAGGAAACACCATATATTTT.